This TCR beta chain stems from a study of blood T cell repertoires in COVID-19. The overall study: Donors in the United States, Italy and Spain gave samples during acute or convalescent COVID-19.

This CDR3 has 11 amino acids. The ends were cut back, 4 bases at V and 2 bases at J, with 2 bases in the middle. Germline V gene sequence: CDR1 SGHTS, CDR2 YDEGEE. Authors' processing steps: Reference gene primer amplification yielded estimated nucleated cell counts. Sequenced by immunoSEQ multiplex PCR; TCRdb stores in-frame clones only, minus some. V, J and clone size derive from that table, while D and trimming were established from the DNA sequence. This sample has about 97,000 clones, with approximately 91% found just once. The sequenced sample was peripheral blood. This sequence originates from a man aged 50 to 59 with acute or convalescent COVID-19. V gene TRBV5-8 combines with J gene TRBJ2-3, with D unclear. DNA of the CDR3: TGTGCCAGCAGCCTCACAGATACGCAGTATTTT. Translation gives CASSLTDTQYF.